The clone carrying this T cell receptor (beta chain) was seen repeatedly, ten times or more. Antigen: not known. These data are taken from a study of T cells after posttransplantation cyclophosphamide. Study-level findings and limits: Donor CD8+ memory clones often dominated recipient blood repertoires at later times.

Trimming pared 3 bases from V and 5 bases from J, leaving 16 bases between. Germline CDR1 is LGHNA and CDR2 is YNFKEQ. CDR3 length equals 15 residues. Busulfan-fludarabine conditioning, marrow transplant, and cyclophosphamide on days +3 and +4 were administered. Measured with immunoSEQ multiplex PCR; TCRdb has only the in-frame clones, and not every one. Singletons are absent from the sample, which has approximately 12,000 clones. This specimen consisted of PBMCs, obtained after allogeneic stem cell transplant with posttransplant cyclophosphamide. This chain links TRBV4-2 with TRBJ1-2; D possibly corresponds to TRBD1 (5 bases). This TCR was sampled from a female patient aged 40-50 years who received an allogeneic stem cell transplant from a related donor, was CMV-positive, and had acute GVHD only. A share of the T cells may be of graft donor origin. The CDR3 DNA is TGTGCCAGCAGCCAGGGGACTCCGGGAATGTATGGCTACACCTTC. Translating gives CASSQGTPGMYGYTF.